This T cell receptor (beta chain) is from a study of cytomegalovirus exposure and HLA in healthy donors. The donors were healthy bone marrow donors. The CDR3 contains 12 residues. Germline CDR1 and CDR2: SNHLY and FYNNEI. Trimming shortened V by 4 bases and J by 4 bases, and 5 bases separated the two germline ends. The primer mix had 60 Vbeta and 13 Jbeta primers. Original analysis: A follow-up analysis tallied some 80 million unique TCR beta chains, roughly 10 million shared. Sequencing used immunoSEQ multiplex PCR; TCRdb keeps in-frame clones, though not all of them. V and J calls and clone size come straight from that table; D and trimming were deduced from the DNA. The sample records 200,000 to 250,000 clones, 65% to 85% being singletons.

The chain carries TRBV2 and TRBJ2-1, with unresolved D. The source is a man aged 50 or older in good health and CMV-seronegative. Sequencing used PBMCs. CDR3 coding DNA: TGTGCCAGCAGTGGAGATTACAATGAGCAGTTCTTC. This gives the protein CASSGDYNEQFF.